The present entry profiles one TCR beta chain with its context. In its sample, this clonotype was seen many times. The antigen it recognizes is unknown. No much larger clone exists at a distance of one base, and base qualities are not known. From the cysteine up to the phenylalanine, the CDR3 has a length of 16 residues. The entry retains the CDR3 DNA only, 48 bases that are in frame from base 1. The junction carries 17 bases between V and J, which are trimmed by 1 base and 7 bases respectively. The germline V gene specifies LGHNA as CDR1 and YNFKEQ as CDR2. The data derive from a study of T cells in Graves' hyperthyroidism and ophthalmopathy (dated by TCRdb to between 2019 and 2020). In terms of the full investigation: Peripheral blood samples were taken at the time of initial diagnosis, prior to any treatment. To identify distinguishing TCR V-J signatures, a discovery cohort of 95 to 100 patients was used, comprising 43 with Graves' ophthalmopathy and some 57 with stable Graves' hyperthyroidism. Prospective prediction of ophthalmopathy was tested in an independent validation cohort of approximately 19 hyperthyroidism patients and 15 to 17 patients who later progressed to ophthalmopathy. The 90 to 100 discovery patients were randomly divided into training and test sets at a 7:3 ratio. In addition, the study compared T-cell repertoires in thyroid tissue and in blood from about 6 Graves' hyperthyroidism patients. Following sampling, methimazole starting at 30 mg daily was given to hyperthyroidism patients, and high-dose intravenous methylprednisolone was given to ophthalmopathy patients. TCR Vbeta CDR3 sequencing of 120 to 150 peripheral blood samples (about 45 ophthalmopathy, about 74 hyperthyroidism and roughly 17 progressor patients) is reported in the paper. Results the study describes overall, beyond this receptor: Most expanded thyroid clonotypes (frequency above 0.001) were also found in blood, which suggests that blood repertoires may mirror thyroid immune responses. Sample size was not statistically predetermined, and investigators were not blinded to group allocation. Ophthalmopathy was separated from stable hyperthyroidism by a 13 V-J signature model, with approximately 89% sensitivity and about 81% specificity obtained in cross-validation and 80%/75% obtained in testing. In validation, progression to ophthalmopathy was predicted by the model with almost 71% sensitivity and 72.22% specificity, a median of roughly 6.4 months before onset.

The hyperthyroidism patients were between 18 and 65 years old and newly diagnosed, with a disease duration of less than 2 months. Any patient with an uncontrolled infection, another autoimmune disease, pregnancy or lactation was excluded. Diagnoses were established on the basis of clinical symptoms, serum thyroxine and TRAb, thyroid ultrasound, and orbital computed tomography. Blood from progressor patients was collected at the time of first diagnosis with hyperthyroidism, before any ophthalmopathy symptoms had appeared. PBMCs were isolated from 10 ml of fresh peripheral blood by Ficoll-Paque density gradient centrifugation. Progressor patients were first diagnosed with Graves' hyperthyroidism and then developed ophthalmopathy during follow-up. Total RNA was extracted with Trizol reagent, and quality was checked on an Agilent 2100 Bioanalyzer. TCR beta CDR3 regions were amplified from RNA transcripts. A first-round RT-PCR of the TCR CDR3 used the HTBI primer set with the Qiagen OneStep RT-PCR kit. Libraries were constructed in a second round of multiplex PCR, after which size selection and purification were performed. Sequencing of the libraries was done on an Illumina HiSeq2000 using paired-end 100 bp reads. For the original study's pipeline: SOAPnuke was used to process the raw data, throwing out any read that contained adapters or uncalled bases, had a mean Phred below 15, or lacked an exact constant-primer or identifier match. COPE v1.2.5 was used to merge the high-quality paired reads, and each unique nucleotide sequence was defined as a clonotype. MiTCR v1.1 was used to align clonotypes to the IMGT TRBV, TRBD and TRBJ reference segments. The analysis included only V-J combinations with a frequency above 0.0001, which together covered around 99% of the repertoires. The TCS score was defined as the ratio of F50 (clonal expansion) to E x V (chaos), calculated using BLOSUM62-based TCRdist between CDR3 peptides within each V-J. Welch's t-statistics and random forest reduced roughly 530 V-J features to around 14, which were used in a naive Bayes classifier (R e1071). The public sequencing data were trimmed at Q25 with fastp and processed into clonotypes with MiXCR by TCRdb, which kept only in-frame beta chains. Identical CDR3 proteins give one entry, which carries the most common genes and DNA. TCRdb's processing, not the authors' own work, is the source of the V and J calls. The table for this sample lists about 160,000 distinct CDR3 sequences; about 9.4% of them were counted only once. The ten biggest clones cover over 20% of the sample.

The chain links TRBV4-2 with TRBJ1-5; the D gene assignment is ambiguous. This clonotype was sampled from a young woman with Graves' hyperthyroidism that later progressed to Graves' ophthalmopathy. The sequencing sample was made of blood. CDR3 reads: CASSQGDRVPNQPQHF. The nucleotides are TGTGCCAGCAGCCAAGGGGATCGGGTTCCAAACCAGCCCCAGCATTTT.